Below, 9 T cell receptor beta chains from the same sample are listed, as sequenced in a study of cytomegalovirus exposure and HLA in healthy donors. PCR used 60 Vbeta primers and 13 Jbeta primers. The assay was immunoSEQ multiplex PCR, and TCRdb's table has in-frame clones only and misses some. The sample includes 200,000 to 250,000 clones, approximately 79% seen only once; the top ten take 1.7%. The source material was PBMCs. These receptors were taken from a man aged 50-59 years in good health and CMV-seronegative.

This sequence joins TRBV7-2 and TRBJ2-1; D not certain. The CDR3 runs 12 residues. Trimming cost V 3 bases and J 7 bases, with 7 bases left between them. CDR1 and CDR2 (germline): SGHTA, FQGNSA. CDR3 DNA sequence: TGTGCCAGCAGCTTTTTACGGAATGAGCAGTTCTTC. Protein sequence: CASSFLRNEQFF.

Notes on this clone: The same CDR3 is also encoded by other DNA sequences in this sample. The gene calls are TRBV4-1 and TRBJ1-1; 9 bases fit TRBD1. Per the germline V gene, CDR1 is MGHRA and CDR2 is YSYEKL. Trimming took 3 bases from V and 1 from J; bases not matched to a gene: 3. The CDR3 is 15 amino acids. The CDR3 protein is CASSHLTGGNTEAFF. The CDR3 coding sequence is TGCGCCAGCAGCCACTTGACAGGGGGGAACACTGAAGCTTTCTTT.

The J gene is TRBJ2-7, the V gene TRBV6-5; 7 bases are shared with TRBD1. The CDR3 spans 13 residues. J was trimmed by 6 bases and V by 4 bases; bases with no gene match: 6. CDR1 is MNHEY and CDR2 is SVGAGI in the germline V gene. The CDR3 reads CASSSQDRAEQYF. The CDR3 DNA sequence: TGTGCCAGCAGTTCACAAGACAGGGCCGAGCAGTACTTC.

The genes are TRBV10-3 and TRBJ2-5, with D hard to call. The CDR3 is 12 residues long. V lost 11 bases, J lost 6 bases, and 16 bases lay in between. Per germline, CDR1 ENHRY and CDR2 SYGVKD. The CDR3 nucleotides read TGTGCCTCTCAGGCGCCCAGCAAGACCCAGTACTTC. Translation gives CASQAPSKTQYF.

The V and J genes are TRBV6-1 and TRBJ2-3; the match to TRBD2 covers 7 bases. Trimming took 8 bases from V and 2 from J; bases not matched to a gene: 7. This CDR3 comprises 14 residues. The germline V gene has CDR1 MNHNS and CDR2 SASEGT. The CDR3 DNA reads as TGTGCCAGCCATCGCGGGAGCGTCACAGATACGCAGTATTTT. This translates into CASHRGSVTDTQYF.

The gene calls are TRBV30 and TRBJ2-5; D is unclear. CDR1 and CDR2 from the germline V gene are GTSNPN and SVGIG (reference sequence). This CDR3 is built from 14 residues. The V end was cut by 4 bases, the J end by 5 bases, with 17 bases between. The CDR3 loop is CAWNPTLIGETQYF. The DNA for the CDR3 is TGTGCCTGGAACCCGACTCTGATTGGGGAGACCCAGTACTTC.

The V call is TRBV6-5, the J call TRBJ1-2, with 12 bases matching TRBD1. With V trimmed by 2 bases and J by 7 bases, 5 bases remained unmatched. There are 15 residues in the CDR3. Germline lookup yields CDR1 MNHEY and CDR2 SVGAGI. The CDR3: CASSYRAGQGAGYTF. The CDR3 DNA is TGTGCCAGCAGTTACCGAGCGGGACAGGGGGCTGGCTACACCTTC.

This clone has only a few counts. Other nucleotide sequences from this sample produce the same CDR3. This chain joins TRBV30 and TRBJ2-7; D possibly corresponds to TRBD1 (5 bases). Germline V gives CDR1 GTSNPN, CDR2 SVGIG (reference sequence). This CDR3 has 15 residues. V was shortened by 5 bases and J by 4 bases, with 21 bases between the two germline ends. CDR3 nucleotides: TGTGCCTGGGAGTTCAAGCAGGACACGGCATACGAGCAGTACTTC. Protein sequence: CAWEFKQDTAYEQYF. The whole variable domain, remainder taken from reference TRBV30 and TRBJ2-7, is SQTIHQWPATLVQPVGSPLSLECTVEGTSNPNLYWYRQAAGRGLQLLFYSVGIGQISSEVPQNLSASRPQDRQFILSSKKLLLSDSGFYLCAWEFKQDTAYEQYFGPGTRLTVT.

Here the CDR3 reads CASSPAGLNGYTF. For the CDR3, the DNA is TGTGCCAGCTCACCCGCGGGTCTAAATGGCTACACCTTC. The gene calls are TRBV18 and TRBJ1-2; D unclear. CDR1 is KGHSH and CDR2 is LQKENI in the germline V gene. The CDR3 contains 13 residues. Trimming stripped 3 bases from V and 6 bases from J, with 11 bases between.